One sample yielded the 31 T cell receptor beta chains listed below, sequenced in a study of blood T cells in healthy people across ages (dated by TCRdb to the mid-2010s). The receptor library was made with 5' RACE. Data came from an Illumina HiSeq 2500. The second PCR ran for about 6 to 12 cycles and used a J-beta primer mix along with a sample-barcoded 5' primer. The raw public reads went through TCRdb reprocessing: fastp at Q25, MiXCR clone calling, in-frame beta chains kept. For every CDR3 protein sequence, its rows merge into one entry that carries the most common genes and DNA. In all, the sample holds roughly 1.5 million distinct CDR3 sequences, and roughly 43% of those were seen once. The ten top clones hold over 3.5% of the sample. Sequenced input: blood. Source of these receptors: a woman aged 18-30 years in good health.

Concerning this clonotype itself: At one boundary the junction diverges from the germline segment, which might be a read error. The gene calls are TRBV7-6 and TRBJ1-6; TRBD1 is a possible D gene (5 bases). The germline V gene has CDR1 SGHVS and CDR2 FNYEAQ. The CDR3 contains 15 residues. CDR3 DNA: TGTGCCAGCAGCTCCCAGGGTGGGAATAATTCACCCCCCCACTTT. This gives the protein CASSSQGGNNSPPHF.

This clonotype was recorded a few times. The V call is TRBV12-3 or TRBV12-4, the J call TRBJ2-6; D may match TRBD1 or TRBD2 (5 bases each). The CDR3 covers 18 residues. V shed 6 bases and J shed 0 bases, with 18 bases lying between them. In DNA form, the CDR3 reads TGTGCCAGCAGAAGCCGGGACCCCAATAGCTCTGGGGCCAACGTCCTGACTTTC. As protein: CASRSRDPNSSGANVLTF.

This clonotype was observed a few times. V gene TRBV4-3 combines with J gene TRBJ2-1, with 11 bases fitting TRBD2. Trimming took 3 bases from V and 5 from J; bases not matched to a gene: 6. This CDR3 is 16 amino acids long. Germline CDR1 reads LGHNA; CDR2 reads YSLEER. CDR3 DNA sequence: TGCGCCAGCAGCCACTTTGGGACTAGCGGTAACAATGAGCAGTTCTTC. Amino acids: CASSHFGTSGNNEQFF.

This chain connects TRBV12-3 or TRBV12-4 to TRBJ1-5, with D hard to call. V shed 3 bases and J shed 6 bases, with 9 bases lying between them. There are 13 residues in the CDR3. This CDR3 is CASSFGMGQPQHF. The CDR3, as DNA: TGTGCCAGCAGTTTTGGGATGGGTCAGCCCCAGCATTTT.

Concerning this clonotype: A read error is possible here, since a much larger clone lies one base away. The gene calls are TRBV7-2 and TRBJ2-7; 8 nucleotides agree with TRBD2. CDR1 SGHTA and CDR2 FQGNSA come from the germline V gene. CDR3 length equals 15 residues. V trimming: 2 bases; J trimming: 7 bases; junction bases outside the gene matches: 10. The CDR3 here is CASSLPGGALNEQYF. CDR3 coding DNA: TGTGCCAGCAGCTTACCGGGAGGGGCATTAAATGAGCAGTACTTC.

This clonotype appeared many times. The chain employs TRBV12-3 or TRBV12-4 and TRBJ2-7; possible D gene TRBD2, 5 bases. The CDR3 extends over 14 amino acids. The V gene lost 5 bases and the J gene lost 4 bases, with 15 bases spanning the gap. This CDR3 is CASSLTGLDYEQYF. As DNA, the CDR3 is TGTGCCAGCAGTCTCACGGGGTTGGATTACGAGCAGTACTTC.

The rearrangement uses TRBV20-1 and TRBJ2-1; D is undetermined. The germline gives CDR1 DFQATT, CDR2 SNEGSKA (reference sequence). V lost 2 bases to trimming and J lost 5 bases, with 16 bases between them. This CDR3 comprises 15 residues. The CDR3, as DNA: TGCAGTGCTAGACCCACCACACAAAGCGACAATGAGCAGTTCTTC. Amino acids: CSARPTTQSDNEQFF.

Only a few counts were recorded for this clonotype. This chain connects TRBV20-1 to TRBJ2-1; 9 bases line up with TRBD2. Germline trimming cut 4 bases from V and 4 bases from J; bases unmatched to any gene: 5. The CDR3 extends over 14 amino acids. CDR1 and CDR2 (germline): DFQATT, SNEGSKA (reference sequence). The CDR3 bases are TGCAGTGCTAAAAGCGGGGGGATATACAATGAGCAGTTCTTC. Translated, it gives CSAKSGGIYNEQFF.

Comment on this clonotype: This sequence is one base from a far larger clone and is likely a read error. The chain carries TRBV25-1 and TRBJ2-3; no clear D. This CDR3 is built from 11 residues. The germline CDR1 and CDR2 sequences are MGHDK and SYGVNS. The CDR3 spells CASTSTDTRYF. DNA of the CDR3: TGTGCCAGCACGAGCACAGATACGCGGTATTTT.

V gene TRBV12-3 or TRBV12-4 combines with J gene TRBJ2-3, with 16 bases lining up with TRBD2. The CDR3 loop spans 20 amino acids. V trimming: 5 bases; J trimming: 2 bases; junction bases outside the gene matches: 13. CDR3 DNA: TGTGCCAGCAGTGGGACGCCCGGGACTAGCGGGGGGGCATTCACAGATACGCAGTATTTT. Protein: CASSGTPGTSGGAFTDTQYF.

This chain links TRBV10-3 with TRBJ2-1; TRBD2 matches at 11 bases. With V trimmed by 8 bases and J by 0 bases, 9 bases remained unmatched. Germline V gene sequence: CDR1 ENHRY, CDR2 SYGVKD. The CDR3 covers 17 residues. The CDR3 loop reads CAIGGGTSGSSYNEQFF. CDR3 coding DNA: TGTGCCATCGGGGGAGGTACTAGCGGGAGCTCCTACAATGAGCAGTTCTTC.

This clonotype has more than one count but fewer than ten. This chain uses TRBV3-1 with TRBJ1-2, with a tentative D call TRBD1 (6 bases). Germline values: CDR1 LGHDT, CDR2 YNNKEL (reference sequence). Trimming left V 4 bases short and J 3 bases short, with 18 bases between. The CDR3 consists of 16 residues. CDR3 DNA sequence: TGTGCCAGCAGCCGAGACAGGTTAACCGCCTACTATGGCTACACCTTC. Protein: CASSRDRLTAYYGYTF.

This clonotype was observed at least ten times. The rearrangement uses TRBV5-1 and TRBJ2-5; D is ambiguous. The CDR3 consists of 13 residues. CDR1 is SGHRS, CDR2 YFSETQ, per germline. The germline V and J ends were trimmed by 4 bases and 11 bases, with 18 bases remaining between them. The CDR3 DNA follows: TGCGCCAGCAGCGTGTTGGGTCACAATGAGCAGTACTTC. Translation gives CASSVLGHNEQYF. Full variable domain (remainder filled in from reference TRBV5-1 and TRBJ2-5): KAGVTQTPRYLIKTRGQQVTLSCSPISGHRSVSWYQQTPGQGLQFLFEYFSETQRNKGNFPGRFSGRQFSNSRSEMNVSTLELGDSALYLCASSVLGHNEQYFGPGTRLLVL.

This clonotype occurred a few times. The rearrangement joins TRBV5-1 to TRBJ1-5, with a weak D call TRBD1 (5 bases). V gave up 4 bases and J gave up 10 bases, with 18 bases separating them. The CDR3 runs 14 residues. CDR1 SGHRS and CDR2 YFSETQ come from the germline V gene. The CDR3 loop is CASSEDSLLSPQHF. In nucleotides, the CDR3 is TGCGCCAGCAGCGAAGACAGCCTTCTAAGTCCCCAGCATTTT.

In its sample, this clonotype was seen many times. The CDR3 DNA follows: TGTGCCCAAACGGACAGGGACGGAGGCGAGCAGTACTTC. Amino acid sequence: CAQTDRDGGEQYF. The genes are TRBV10-3 and TRBJ2-7, with 8 nucleotides matching TRBD1. V lost 11 bases and J lost 6; bases outside the gene matches: 12. From germline, CDR1 is ENHRY and CDR2 SYGVKD. The CDR3 has 13 residues.

This clonotype was detected once. The V call is TRBV13, the J call TRBJ2-7; 8 bases map to TRBD2. The germline CDR1 and CDR2 sequences are PRHDT and FYEKMQ (reference sequence). Trimming removed 2 bases from V and 0 bases from J; junction bases left unmatched: 3. The CDR3 spans 15 residues. CDR3 amino acids: CASSLSGRGSYEQYF. The CDR3 DNA is TGTGCCAGCAGCTTAAGCGGGAGAGGCTCCTACGAGCAGTACTTC.

J is TRBJ2-1 and V is TRBV25-1, with 7 bases aligning to TRBD2. Losses at the gene ends were 3 bases for V and 9 bases for J; bases not matched to a gene: 5. CDR1 is MGHDK and CDR2 is SYGVNS in the germline V gene. The CDR3 consists of 13 residues. CDR3 bases: TGTGCCAGCAGTGAGAATCTAGCGGTTGAGCAGTTCTTC. As protein: CASSENLAVEQFF.

The V and J genes are TRBV4-3 and TRBJ1-1; D is uncertain. The germline V and J ends were trimmed by 0 bases and 0 bases, with 11 bases remaining between them. Germline CDR1 is LGHNA and CDR2 is YSLEER. This CDR3 comprises 16 residues. CDR3 in DNA: TGCGCCAGCAGCCAAGACATGGGCGTATTGAACACTGAAGCTTTCTTT. It encodes CASSQDMGVLNTEAFF.

The CDR3: CASGWDGSYEQYF. The CDR3 nucleotides read TGTGCCAGCGGTTGGGACGGCTCCTACGAGCAGTACTTC. This sequence joins TRBV27 and TRBJ2-7; D could derive from TRBD1 or TRBD2 (5 bases each). V was pared by 8 bases and J by 0 bases, with 11 bases between. The CDR3 loop spans 13 amino acids. Germline V CDR1 and CDR2: MNHEY, SMNVEV (reference sequence).

The rearrangement uses TRBV27 and TRBJ2-7, with D tentatively TRBD1 or TRBD2 (5 bases each). The CDR3 covers 14 residues. Trimming took off 2 bases at V and 3 bases at J, with 11 bases between the two ends. Germline CDR1 and CDR2: MNHEY and SMNVEV (reference sequence). CDR3 region: CASSLGGEGYEQYF. The CDR3 DNA reads as TGTGCCAGCAGTTTAGGGGGAGAAGGCTACGAGCAGTACTTC.

The chain uses TRBV29-1 and TRBJ1-1; 7 bases fit TRBD1. The CDR3 extends over 14 amino acids. Germline V gives CDR1 SQVTM, CDR2 ANQGSEA. V lost 2 bases and J lost 4; bases outside the gene matches: 7. In DNA form, the CDR3 reads TGCAGCGTTGAAAAGGGGGCGCCGGGCACTGAAGCTTTCTTT. This translates into CSVEKGAPGTEAFF. Looking up the rest from reference TRBV29-1 and TRBJ1-1 gives the full variable domain: SAVISQKPSRDICQRGTSLTIQCQVDSQVTMMFWYRQQPGQSLTLIATANQGSEATYESGFVIDKFPISRPNLTFSTLTVSNMSPEDSSIYLCSVEKGAPGTEAFFGQGTRLTVV.

The gene calls are TRBV4-3 and TRBJ2-7; D perhaps matches TRBD2 (6 bases). The germline V and J ends were trimmed by 3 bases and 7 bases, with 22 bases remaining between them. The CDR3 is 16 amino acids. Germline-derived CDR1 and CDR2 are LGHNA and YSLEER. This CDR3 reads CASSQNSGLLGGEQYF. CDR3 DNA sequence: TGCGCCAGCAGCCAGAACTCGGGACTCCTGGGCGGGGAGCAGTACTTC.

The chain combines TRBV3-1 with TRBJ1-2; perhaps TRBD1 as D (5 bases). V lost 2 bases to trimming and J lost 1 base, with 11 bases between them. Germline V gives CDR1 LGHDT, CDR2 YNNKEL (reference sequence). The CDR3 is 15 amino acids. In nucleotides, the CDR3 is TGTGCCAGCAGCCAACGCAGGGATTATAACTATGGCTACACCTTC. Amino acids: CASSQRRDYNYGYTF.

This sequence joins TRBV20-1 and TRBJ2-1; D ambiguous. Trimming cost V 0 bases and J 4 bases, with 10 bases left between them. The CDR3 covers 14 residues. CDR1 is DFQATT, CDR2 SNEGSKA, per germline (reference sequence). The CDR3 sequence: CSARDSASYNEQFF. CDR3 coding DNA: TGCAGTGCTAGAGACTCCGCCTCTTACAATGAGCAGTTCTTC.

The chain recombines TRBV4-3 with TRBJ2-7; D not resolved. CDR1 is LGHNA, CDR2 YSLEER, per germline. The CDR3 consists of 15 residues. The germline V and J ends were trimmed by 0 bases and 2 bases, with 11 bases remaining between them. The CDR3 sequence is CASSQESESTYEQYF. CDR3 bases: TGCGCCAGCAGCCAAGAATCCGAGTCGACCTACGAGCAGTACTTC.

The V gene is TRBV6-2 or TRBV6-3, the J gene TRBJ2-1; weak D call: TRBD1 (6 bases). Trimming took off 0 bases at V and 16 bases at J, with 13 bases between the two ends. Per the germline V gene, CDR1 is MNHEY and CDR2 is SVGEGT. CDR3 size: 12 residues. The chain's CDR3 is CASSYSGGAPFF. The CDR3 DNA follows: TGTGCCAGCAGTTACTCAGGGGGAGCGCCCTTCTTC.

The rearrangement joins TRBV29-1 to TRBJ2-3; 13 bases fit TRBD2. J gave up 1 base and V 5 bases, and 3 bases lay outside the gene matches. CDR3 length: 15 residues. Germline CDR1 SQVTM, CDR2 ANQGSEA. CDR3 sequence reads: CSVTGTSGGTDTQYF. DNA of the CDR3: TGCAGCGTTACCGGGACTAGCGGGGGCACAGATACGCAGTATTTT.

The rearrangement joins TRBV5-5 to TRBJ1-2; D might be TRBD1 (6 bases). The V and J ends lost 0 bases and 4 bases respectively, with 13 bases between them. The V gene's germline CDR1 is SGHKS and CDR2 YYEKEE (reference sequence). This CDR3 is built from 15 residues. The DNA of the CDR3 is TGTGCCAGCAGCTTGGGAGGACAGATTGCCTATGGCTACACCTTC. Translated, it gives CASSLGGQIAYGYTF.

V usage is TRBV5-1 and J usage is TRBJ1-3; unclear D gene. Germline lookup yields CDR1 SGHRS and CDR2 YFSETQ. Trimming shortened V by 0 bases and J by 0 bases, and 4 bases separated the two germline ends. CDR3 length: 14 residues. CDR3 sequence (DNA): TGCGCCAGCAGCTTGGACAGCTCTGGAAACACCATATATTTT. Translating gives CASSLDSSGNTIYF.

CDR3 residues: CSAGGFNYGYTF. DNA for the CDR3: TGCAGTGCGGGCGGCTTTAACTATGGCTACACCTTC. The chain is built from TRBV20-1 and TRBJ1-2; D not certain. Trimming removed 6 bases at V and 1 base at J, with 9 bases between. This CDR3 has 12 residues. CDR1 is DFQATT and CDR2 is SNEGSKA in the germline V gene (reference sequence).

The chain couples TRBV4-3 to TRBJ1-1; no clear D. Germline V CDR1 and CDR2: LGHNA, YSLEER. The V end lost 1 base, the J end lost 5 bases, and 11 bases lay between the germline ends. The CDR3 extends over 14 amino acids. The CDR3 DNA reads TGCGCCAGCAGCCAAGGGATGGGAGATACTGAAGCTTTCTTT. It codes for CASSQGMGDTEAFF.